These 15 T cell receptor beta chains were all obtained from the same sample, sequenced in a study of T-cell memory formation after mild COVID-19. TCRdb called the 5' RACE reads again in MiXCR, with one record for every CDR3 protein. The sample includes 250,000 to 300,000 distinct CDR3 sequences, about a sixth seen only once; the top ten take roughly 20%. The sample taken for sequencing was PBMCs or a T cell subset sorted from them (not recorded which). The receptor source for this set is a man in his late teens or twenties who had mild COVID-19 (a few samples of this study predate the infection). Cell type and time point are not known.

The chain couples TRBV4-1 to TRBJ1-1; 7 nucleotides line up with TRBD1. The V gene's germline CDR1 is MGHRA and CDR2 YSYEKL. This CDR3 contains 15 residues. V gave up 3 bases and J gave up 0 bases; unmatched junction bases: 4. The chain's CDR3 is CASSHHGTVNTEAFF. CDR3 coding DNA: TGCGCCAGCAGCCATCATGGGACAGTGAACACTGAAGCTTTCTTT.

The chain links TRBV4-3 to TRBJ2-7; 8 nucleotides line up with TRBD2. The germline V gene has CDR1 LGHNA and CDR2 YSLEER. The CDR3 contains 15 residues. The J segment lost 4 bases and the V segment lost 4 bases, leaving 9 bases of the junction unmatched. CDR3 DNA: TGCGCCAGCAGCCCCGCTTGGGGCGGGGGGTACGAGCAGTACTTC. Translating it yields CASSPAWGGGYEQYF.

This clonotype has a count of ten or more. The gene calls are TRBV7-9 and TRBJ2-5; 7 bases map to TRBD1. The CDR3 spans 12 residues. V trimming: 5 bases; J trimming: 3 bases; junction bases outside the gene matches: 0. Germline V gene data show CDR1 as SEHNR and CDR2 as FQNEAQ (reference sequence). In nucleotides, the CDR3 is TGTGCCAGCAGCACAGGGGAAGAGACCCAGTACTTC. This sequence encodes CASSTGEETQYF.

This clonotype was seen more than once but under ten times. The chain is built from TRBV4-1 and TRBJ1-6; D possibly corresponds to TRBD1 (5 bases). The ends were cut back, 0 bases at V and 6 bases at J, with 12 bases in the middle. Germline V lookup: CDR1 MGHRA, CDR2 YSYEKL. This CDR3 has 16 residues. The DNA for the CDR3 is TGCGCCAGCAGCCAAGATCGGGCACAGGTTAATTCACCCCTCCACTTT. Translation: CASSQDRAQVNSPLHF.

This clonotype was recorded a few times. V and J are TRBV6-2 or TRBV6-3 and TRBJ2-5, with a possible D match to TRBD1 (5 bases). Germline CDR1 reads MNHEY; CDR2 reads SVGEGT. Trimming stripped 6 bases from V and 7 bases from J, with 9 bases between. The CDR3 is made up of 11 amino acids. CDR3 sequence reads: CASREQGTQYF. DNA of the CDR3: TGTGCCAGCAGGGAGCAGGGGACCCAGTACTTC.

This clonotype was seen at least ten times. The CDR3 loop is CSARERDRFNQPQHF. CDR3 sequence (DNA): TGCAGTGCTAGAGAAAGGGACAGGTTCAATCAGCCCCAGCATTTT. The chain has TRBV20-1 and TRBJ1-5; 8 bases are shared with TRBD1. V gave up 0 bases and J gave up 3 bases; unmatched junction bases: 4. The CDR3 has 15 residues. The V gene's germline CDR1 is DFQATT and CDR2 SNEGSKA (reference sequence).

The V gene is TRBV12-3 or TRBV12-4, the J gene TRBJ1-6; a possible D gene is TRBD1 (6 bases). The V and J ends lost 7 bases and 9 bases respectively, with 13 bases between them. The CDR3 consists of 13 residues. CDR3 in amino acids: CASTTRGGSPLHF. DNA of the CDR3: TGTGCCAGCACCACGAGGGGGGGTTCACCCCTCCACTTT.

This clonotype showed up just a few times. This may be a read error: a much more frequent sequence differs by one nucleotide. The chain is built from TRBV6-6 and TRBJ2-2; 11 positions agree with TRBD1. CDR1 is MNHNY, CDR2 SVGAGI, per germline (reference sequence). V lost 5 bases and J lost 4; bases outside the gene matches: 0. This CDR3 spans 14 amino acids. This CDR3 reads CASSGTGGTGELFF. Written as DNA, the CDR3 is TGTGCCAGCAGTGGGACAGGGGGCACCGGGGAGCTGTTTTTT.

Here the CDR3 reads CASSAWGGRGNEQFF. CDR3 bases: TGTGCCAGCAGCGCTTGGGGGGGCAGGGGAAATGAGCAGTTCTTC. This chain joins TRBV9 and TRBJ2-1; D is perhaps TRBD2 (7 bases). The CDR3 has 15 amino acids. CDR1 and CDR2 from the germline V gene are SGDLS and YYNGEE. The V end was cut by 3 bases, the J end by 7 bases, with 17 bases between. The full variable domain, rest sourced from reference TRBV9 and TRBJ2-1, is DSGVTQTPKHLITATGQRVTLRCSPRSGDLSVYWYQQSLDQGLQFLIQYYNGEERAKGNILERFSAQQFPDLHSELNLSSLELGDSALYFCASSAWGGRGNEQFFGPGTRLTVL.

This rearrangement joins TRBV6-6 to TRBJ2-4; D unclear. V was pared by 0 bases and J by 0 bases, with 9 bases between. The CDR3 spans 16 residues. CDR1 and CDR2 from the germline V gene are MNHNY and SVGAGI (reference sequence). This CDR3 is CASSYSLGAAKNIQYF. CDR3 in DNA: TGTGCCAGCAGTTACTCCCTGGGCGCAGCCAAAAACATTCAGTACTTC.

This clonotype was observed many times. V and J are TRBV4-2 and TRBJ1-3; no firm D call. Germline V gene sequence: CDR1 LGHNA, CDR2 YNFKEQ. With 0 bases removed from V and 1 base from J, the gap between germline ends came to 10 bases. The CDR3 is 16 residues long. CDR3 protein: CASSQDVPLSGNTIYF. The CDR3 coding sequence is TGTGCCAGCAGCCAAGACGTCCCATTGTCTGGAAACACCATATATTTT.

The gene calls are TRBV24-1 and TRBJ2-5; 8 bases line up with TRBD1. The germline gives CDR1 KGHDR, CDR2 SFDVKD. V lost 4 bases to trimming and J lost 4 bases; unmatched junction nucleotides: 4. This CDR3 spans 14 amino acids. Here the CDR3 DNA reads TGTGCCACCAGTGACCCTGGACAGGGAGAGACCCAGTACTTC. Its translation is CATSDPGQGETQYF.

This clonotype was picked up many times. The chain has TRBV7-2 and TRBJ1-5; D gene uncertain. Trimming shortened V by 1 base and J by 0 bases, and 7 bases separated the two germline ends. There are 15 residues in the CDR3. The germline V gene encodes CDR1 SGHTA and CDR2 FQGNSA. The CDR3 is CASSLVPNSNQPQHF. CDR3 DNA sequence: TGTGCCAGCAGCTTAGTCCCAAATAGCAATCAGCCCCAGCATTTT. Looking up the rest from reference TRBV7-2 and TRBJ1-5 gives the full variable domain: GAGVSQSPSNKVTEKGKDVELRCDPISGHTALYWYRQSLGQGLEFLIYFQGNSAPDKSGLPSDRFSAERTGGSVSTLTIQRTQQEDSAVYLCASSLVPNSNQPQHFGDGTRLSIL.

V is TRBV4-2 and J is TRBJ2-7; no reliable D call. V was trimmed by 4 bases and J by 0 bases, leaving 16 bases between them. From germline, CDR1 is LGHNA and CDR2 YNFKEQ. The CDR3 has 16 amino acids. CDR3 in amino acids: CASSPWGGESSYEQYF. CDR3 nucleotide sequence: TGTGCCAGCAGCCCGTGGGGTGGGGAAAGCTCCTACGAGCAGTACTTC.

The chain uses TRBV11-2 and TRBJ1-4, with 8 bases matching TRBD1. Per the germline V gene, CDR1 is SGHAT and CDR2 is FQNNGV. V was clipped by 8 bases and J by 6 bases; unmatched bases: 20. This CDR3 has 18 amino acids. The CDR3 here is CASGKDGTGGVRHEKLFF. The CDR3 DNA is TGTGCCAGCGGAAAAGACGGGACAGGCGGTGTTAGGCATGAAAAACTGTTTTTT.